Listed here is a single TCR beta chain. What it binds is not known. The timepoints at which blood was sampled were baseline, cycle 4 day 1, and cycle 7 day 1. The data derive from a study of OX40 agonist ivuxolimab in advanced cancers. Study context: Participants averaged approximately 60 years of age (range roughly 23 to 90) and were about 85% male. Three partial responders included one hepatocellular carcinoma patient and two cutaneous melanoma patients. Study conclusions and caveats: Expanded clones tended on average to be more numerous among CD8+ T cells than CD4+.

Generated by immunoSEQ multiplex PCR, the TCRdb table keeps only in-frame clones and is missing some. The table has just over 95,000 clones, roughly 84% seen once. Trimming took 0 bases from V and 5 from J, leaving 16 bases between them. This CDR3 is 16 amino acids long. Germline loops: CDR1 SNHLY, CDR2 FYNNEI. The genes are TRBV2 and TRBJ2-5; a weak D match, TRBD2 (5 bases). The receptor comes from an adult with an advanced solid tumor such as melanoma, head and neck, liver or kidney cancer. The input for sequencing was CD4+ or CD8+ T cells sorted from blood, taken in a trial of the OX40 agonist ivuxolimab. DNA for the CDR3: TGTGCCAGCAGTGAAGCGAGAGCGGCCGGTGGGGAGACCCAGTACTTC. Residues: CASSEARAAGGETQYF.